A selection of T cell receptor beta chains follows, all from one sample in a study of T cells in Graves' hyperthyroidism and ophthalmopathy. One entry per CDR3 protein, called by TCRdb with MiXCR from the multiplex PCR reads. The sample lists 500,000 to 650,000 distinct CDR3 sequences; 15% to 20% were seen once. The sequencing sample was made of blood. The receptors originated from a woman aged 18 to 35 with Graves' ophthalmopathy. CDR3s include the opening cysteine and the closing phenylalanine or tryptophan. D genes are given only for firm matches. The size entry is marked missing in some rows and otherwise reads once, few, many or a size class.

CDR3: CASSGFGGPDNEQFF; DNA: TGTGCCAGCAGTGGCTTTGGGGGACCGGACAATGAGCAGTTCTTC; V: TRBV25-1; D: NA; J: TRBJ2-1; size: few
CDR3: CASSLASSAQDYGYTF; DNA: TGTGCCAGCAGCTTAGCCTCGTCAGCCCAGGACTATGGCTACACCTTC; V: TRBV7-8; D: NA; J: TRBJ1-2; size: NA
CDR3: CASSLERISGNTIYF; DNA: TGTGCCAGCAGCTTAGAAAGGATCTCTGGAAACACCATATATTTT; V: TRBV7-2; D: NA; J: TRBJ1-3; size: few
CDR3: CASSAVPGLAVTDTQYF; DNA: TGTGCCAGCAGCGCCGTACCCGGACTAGCGGTCACAGATACGCAGTATTTT; V: TRBV9; D: TRBD2; J: TRBJ2-3; size: few
CDR3: CSARMVGQGAPNYGYTF; DNA: TGCAGTGCTAGAATGGTGGGACAGGGGGCGCCGAACTATGGCTACACCTTC; V: TRBV20-1; D: TRBD1; J: TRBJ1-2; size: NA
CDR3: CAIRDREDGYTF; DNA: TGTGCCATCCGGGACAGGGAAGATGGCTACACCTTC; V: TRBV24-1; D: TRBD1; J: TRBJ1-2; size: NA
CDR3: CASSYSGLEAFF; DNA: TGTGCCAGCAGTTACTCGGGGCTAGAAGCTTTCTTT; V: TRBV6-5; D: NA; J: TRBJ1-1; size: NA
CDR3: CASRRDSGAGHYF; DNA: TGTGCCAGCAGGAGGGACTCCGGCGCCGGGCATTACTTC; V: TRBV2; D: NA; J: TRBJ2-7; size: few
CDR3: CASSLVLAGGLNEQFF; DNA: TGTGCCAGCAGTTTAGTCCTAGCGGGAGGACTCAATGAGCAGTTCTTC; V: TRBV28; D: TRBD2; J: TRBJ2-1; size: many
CDR3: CASSLGGGWDNYGYTF; DNA: TGTGCCAGCAGTCTGGGAGGGGGGTGGGACAACTATGGCTACACCTTC; V: TRBV28; D: NA; J: TRBJ1-2; size: many
CDR3: CSASPGTSGTEAFF; DNA: TGCAGTGCTAGCCCCGGGACATCGGGCACTGAAGCTTTCTTT; V: TRBV20-1; D: NA; J: TRBJ1-1; size: once
CDR3: CASSLIPTSGGYNEQFF; DNA: TGTGCCAGCAGTTTAATCCCGACTAGCGGGGGCTACAATGAGCAGTTCTTC; V: TRBV27; D: TRBD2; J: TRBJ2-1; size: many
CDR3: CASSMQGWESPLHF; DNA: TGTGCCAGCAGCATGCAGGGATGGGAGTCACCCCTCCACTTT; V: TRBV7-9; D: NA; J: TRBJ1-6; size: many
CDR3: CAWSPGGIGGYTF; DNA: TGTGCCTGGAGTCCGGGGGGGATCGGCGGCTACACCTTC; V: TRBV30; D: NA; J: TRBJ1-2; size: many
CDR3: CASSEAGRSSYEQYF; DNA: TGTGCCAGCAGTGAAGCCGGACGGAGCTCCTACGAGCAGTACTTC; V: TRBV2; D: NA; J: TRBJ2-7; size: many
CDR3: CSASLPGDYEQYF; DNA: TGCAGTGCTAGTCTTCCGGGAGATTACGAGCAGTACTTC; V: TRBV20-1; D: NA; J: TRBJ2-7; size: many
CDR3: CASSQAGRDSYEQYF; DNA: TGTGCCAGCAGCCAAGCGGGGAGGGACTCCTACGAGCAGTACTTC; V: TRBV11-2; D: TRBD2; J: TRBJ2-7; size: few
CDR3: CASSKQGYSEQFF; DNA: TGTGCCAGTAGTAAACAGGGATACAGTGAGCAGTTCTTC; V: TRBV19; D: NA; J: TRBJ2-1; size: once
CDR3: CASSFGIREKLFF; DNA: TGTGCCAGCAGCTTTGGAATACGGGAAAAACTGTTTTTT; V: TRBV7-2; D: NA; J: TRBJ1-4; size: many
CDR3: CASSSAGASTDTQYF; DNA: TGTGCCAGCAGTTCCGCCGGGGCTAGCACAGATACGCAGTATTTT; V: TRBV28; D: NA; J: TRBJ2-3; size: NA
CDR3: CASSVDPRGRMNTEAFF; DNA: TGTGCCAGCAGCGTAGACCCCAGGGGTAGAATGAACACTGAAGCTTTCTTT; V: TRBV9; D: NA; J: TRBJ1-1; size: few
CDR3: CASSPGTSGRIAYEQYF; DNA: TGTGCCAGCAGCCCGGGGACTAGCGGGAGGATCGCCTACGAGCAGTACTTC; V: TRBV7-2; D: TRBD2; J: TRBJ2-7; size: few
CDR3: CASSRGLAGYEQYF; DNA: TGTGCCAGCAGTAGGGGACTAGCGGGCTACGAGCAGTACTTC; V: TRBV6-2/TRBV6-3; D: TRBD2; J: TRBJ2-7; size: few
CDR3: CASSLPGLAAQETQYF; DNA: TGTGCCAGCAGCTTGCCTGGACTAGCAGCTCAAGAGACCCAGTACTTC; V: TRBV7-9; D: TRBD2; J: TRBJ2-5; size: many
CDR3: CAISPGSQETQYF; DNA: TGTGCCATCAGTCCGGGCAGCCAAGAGACCCAGTACTTC; V: TRBV10-3; D: NA; J: TRBJ2-5; size: many
CDR3: CASSEREAGTDTQYF; DNA: TGTGCCAGCAGTGAGCGGGAGGCCGGCACAGATACGCAGTATTTT; V: TRBV6-4; D: TRBD2; J: TRBJ2-3; size: NA
CDR3: CASSKVDTYSNQPQHF; DNA: TGTGCCAGTAGTAAGGTGGACACCTATAGCAATCAGCCCCAGCATTTT; V: TRBV19; D: NA; J: TRBJ1-5; size: few
CDR3: CASSLQGNGYTF; DNA: TGTGCCAGCAGTTTACAGGGCAATGGCTACACCTTC; V: TRBV2; D: NA; J: TRBJ1-2; size: few
CDR3: CSAGQSSTDTQYF; DNA: TGCAGTGCCGGCCAGTCTAGCACAGATACGCAGTATTTT; V: TRBV20-1; D: NA; J: TRBJ2-3; size: NA
CDR3: CSARDRKITDTQYF; DNA: TGCAGTGCGAGGGACAGGAAAATCACAGATACGCAGTATTTT; V: TRBV20-1; D: TRBD1; J: TRBJ2-3; size: many
CDR3: CASSQDLAGLYEQYF; DNA: TGTGCCAGCAGCCAAGACCTTGCGGGGCTCTACGAGCAGTACTTC; V: TRBV4-2; D: NA; J: TRBJ2-7; size: NA
CDR3: CSASVLADRLETQYF; DNA: TGCAGTGCTAGTGTACTAGCGGATAGATTAGAGACCCAGTACTTC; V: TRBV20-1; D: TRBD2; J: TRBJ2-5; size: NA
CDR3: CASGYSGQQETQYF; DNA: TGTGCCAGCGGTTACTCGGGACAACAAGAGACCCAGTACTTC; V: TRBV6-6; D: NA; J: TRBJ2-5; size: few
CDR3: CASSSLGKDQPQHF; DNA: TGTGCCAGCAGTTCCTTAGGGAAGGATCAGCCCCAGCATTTT; V: TRBV6-5; D: NA; J: TRBJ1-5; size: once
CDR3: CASDRNPRSSGANVLTF; DNA: TGCGCCAGCGATCGAAATCCCAGAAGCTCTGGGGCCAACGTCCTGACTTTC; V: TRBV5-1; D: NA; J: TRBJ2-6; size: few
CDR3: CASSAAGSLYEQYF; DNA: TGTGCCAGCAGTGCCGCAGGGAGCCTCTACGAGCAGTACTTC; V: TRBV27; D: NA; J: TRBJ2-7; size: many
CDR3: CASGFTGSQPQHF; DNA: TGTGCCAGCGGATTCACAGGTAGTCAGCCCCAGCATTTT; V: TRBV27; D: NA; J: TRBJ1-5; size: many
CDR3: CASSGDREVGNTMYF; DNA: TGTGCCAGCAGTGGGGACAGGGAAGTTGGAAACACCATGTATTTT; V: TRBV28; D: TRBD1; J: TRBJ1-3; size: NA
CDR3: CASSALEPPGLEAFF; DNA: TGTGCCAGCAGCGCACTCGAGCCCCCAGGGTTGGAAGCTTTCTTT; V: TRBV7-9; D: NA; J: TRBJ1-1; size: many
CDR3: CASSFSQGRTEAFF; DNA: TGTGCCAGCAGCTTTTCACAGGGGCGCACTGAAGCTTTCTTT; V: TRBV7-9; D: TRBD1; J: TRBJ1-1; size: many
CDR3: CASGSGGVYNEQFF; DNA: TGTGCCAGCGGTTCAGGGGGCGTATACAATGAGCAGTTCTTC; V: TRBV28; D: TRBD1; J: TRBJ2-1; size: few
CDR3: CSARDAGGTLLSYEQYF; DNA: TGCAGTGCTAGAGATGCTGGCGGGACTCTACTGTCCTACGAGCAGTACTTC; V: TRBV20-1; D: NA; J: TRBJ2-7; size: few
CDR3: CAFLQGGNGYTF; DNA: TGTGCCTTTTTGCAGGGAGGAAATGGCTACACCTTC; V: TRBV30; D: NA; J: TRBJ1-2; size: many
CDR3: CASSALPDRAIYPNTEAFF; DNA: TGTGCCAGCAGCGCTTTACCGGACAGGGCTATATACCCGAACACTGAAGCTTTCTTT; V: TRBV9; D: TRBD1; J: TRBJ1-1; size: few
CDR3: CASSPNLGAGELFF; DNA: TGTGCCAGCAGCCCCAACCTTGGGGCAGGGGAGCTGTTTTTT; V: TRBV7-2; D: NA; J: TRBJ2-2; size: many
CDR3: CAISESTGEGTQHF; DNA: TGTGCCATCAGTGAGTCGACAGGGGAGGGGACCCAGCATTTT; V: TRBV10-3; D: TRBD1; J: TRBJ1-5; size: NA
CDR3: CASSPTSVNTGELFF; DNA: TGTGCCAGCAGCCCAACTAGCGTGAACACCGGGGAGCTGTTTTTT; V: TRBV3-1; D: TRBD2; J: TRBJ2-2; size: NA
CDR3: CASSPGGGGRYNEQFF; DNA: TGTGCCAGCTCGCCCGGCGGCGGGGGCAGGTACAATGAGCAGTTCTTC; V: TRBV18; D: NA; J: TRBJ2-1; size: many
CDR3: CASSVEADTGELFF; DNA: TGTGCCAGCAGCGTAGAGGCAGACACCGGGGAGCTGTTTTTT; V: TRBV9; D: NA; J: TRBJ2-2; size: few
CDR3: CASSRGGALYTDTQYF; DNA: TGTGCCAGCAGCCGCGGGGGGGCCCTGTACACAGATACGCAGTATTTT; V: TRBV28; D: TRBD2; J: TRBJ2-3; size: NA